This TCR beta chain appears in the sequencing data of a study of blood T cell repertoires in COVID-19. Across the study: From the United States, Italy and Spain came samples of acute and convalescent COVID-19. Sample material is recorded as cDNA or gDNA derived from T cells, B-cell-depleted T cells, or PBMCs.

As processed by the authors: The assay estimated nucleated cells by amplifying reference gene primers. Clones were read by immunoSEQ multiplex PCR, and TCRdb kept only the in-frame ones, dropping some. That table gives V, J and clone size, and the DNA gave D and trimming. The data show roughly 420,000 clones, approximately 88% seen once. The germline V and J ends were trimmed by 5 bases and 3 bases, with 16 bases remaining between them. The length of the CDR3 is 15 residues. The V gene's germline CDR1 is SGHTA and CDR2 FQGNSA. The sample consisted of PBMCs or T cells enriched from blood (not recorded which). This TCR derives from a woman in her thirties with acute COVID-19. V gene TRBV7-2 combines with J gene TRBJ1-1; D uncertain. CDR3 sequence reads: CASSPLAREDTEAFF. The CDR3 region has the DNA TGTGCCAGCAGCCCTCTGGCCCGGGAGGACACTGAAGCTTTCTTT.